Below, 5 T cell receptor beta chains from the same sample are listed, as sequenced in a study of T cell responses to AZD1222 COVID-19 vaccine. The data were produced by immunoSEQ multiplex PCR, yet TCRdb's version contains in-frame clones alone and is incomplete. The sample yields about 130,000 clones, 70% to 90% seen once. The specimen was peripheral blood, collected on day 0 of AZD1222 vaccination. These receptors were obtained from an adult in good health.

The CDR3 coding sequence is TGTGCCAGTAGTATAGTTGGGACAGGGGCCTACGAGCAGTACTTC. Its translation is CASSIVGTGAYEQYF. V gene TRBV19 combines with J gene TRBJ2-7; TRBD1 agrees at 10 bases. This CDR3 comprises 15 residues. The V gene's germline CDR1 is LNHDA and CDR2 SQIVND (reference sequence). V lost 1 base and J lost 2; bases outside the gene matches: 2.

The chain joins TRBV28 to TRBJ1-1; D is unclear. This CDR3 has 15 amino acids. Germline CDR1 reads MDHEN; CDR2 reads SYDVKM. V was cut by 5 bases and J by 2 bases, with 15 bases left in between. This CDR3 reads CASSTIGRVNTEAFF. The CDR3 nucleotides read TGTGCCAGCAGTACCATAGGACGGGTCAACACTGAAGCTTTCTTT.

The chain has TRBV29-1 and TRBJ2-7; TRBD1 aligns across 9 bases. The CDR3 has 13 amino acids. After removal of 4 bases from V and 5 bases from J, the junction contained 6 bases not matched to a gene. The germline gives CDR1 SQVTM, CDR2 ANQGSEA. The CDR3 region is CSVVGTGLDEQYF. The CDR3 DNA is TGCAGCGTTGTGGGGACAGGGCTCGACGAGCAGTACTTC.

The chain uses TRBV19 and TRBJ1-2; D gene uncertain. The V end lost 6 bases, the J end lost 1 base, and 18 bases lay between the germline ends. Germline loops: CDR1 LNHDA, CDR2 SQIVND (reference sequence). CDR3 length: 16 amino acids. CDR3 loop: CASSPDQLGLNYGYTF. CDR3 sequence (DNA): TGTGCCAGTAGCCCGGATCAGCTGGGCCTTAACTATGGCTACACCTTC. Combining the CDR3 with reference TRBV19 and TRBJ1-2 gives the whole variable domain DGGITQSPKYLFRKEGQNVTLSCEQNLNHDAMYWYRQDPGQGLRLIYYSQIVNDFQKGDIAEGYSVSREKKESFPLTVTSAQKNPTAFYLCASSPDQLGLNYGYTFGSGTRLTVV.

The CDR3 DNA follows: TGTGCCAGCAGCATCACACGGGGCTCCTACAATGAGCAGTTCTTC. It specifies CASSITRGSYNEQFF. The chain carries TRBV5-6 and TRBJ2-1; perhaps TRBD2 as D (5 bases). This CDR3 is 15 amino acids long. V lost 4 bases and J lost 0, with 11 bases in between. Germline V CDR1 and CDR2: SGHDT, YYEEEE.